These 24 T cell receptor beta chains share one sample of origin, sequenced in a study of immune evolution from preneoplasia to lung adenocarcinoma. Assay used: immunoSEQ multiplex PCR; TCRdb lists only in-frame clones, some missing. The sample holds 13,000 to 15,000 clones; around 80% are singletons and the top ten take about 4.3%. Sequenced input: FFPE minimally invasive lung adenocarcinoma tissue. Every receptor here comes from a person between 70 and 80 years old with lung adenocarcinoma.

The CDR3 protein is CSAQLTTGGTEAFF. CDR3 in DNA: TGCAGCGCCCAACTTACGACAGGAGGCACTGAAGCTTTCTTT. This chain joins TRBV29-1 and TRBJ1-1; weak D call: TRBD1 (6 bases). V shed 7 bases and J shed 4 bases, with 19 bases lying between them. The CDR3 loop spans 14 amino acids. The germline V gene has CDR1 SQVTM and CDR2 ANQGSEA.

A single count supports this clone. The chain recombines TRBV4-1 with TRBJ2-5; maybe TRBD1 (5 bases). The CDR3 consists of 13 residues. Germline V gene lookup returns CDR1 MGHRA and CDR2 YSYEKL. Trimming shortened V by 6 bases and J by 0 bases, and 8 bases separated the two germline ends. Written as DNA, the CDR3 is TGCGCCAGCAGGAAAGGGGACCAAGAGACCCAGTACTTC. Protein sequence: CASRKGDQETQYF.

The chain couples TRBV30 to TRBJ1-1, with no clear D. Germline CDR1 GTSNPN, CDR2 SVGIG (reference sequence). The CDR3 spans 11 residues. V was trimmed by 5 bases and J by 6 bases, leaving 10 bases between them. CDR3 residues: CAWAGESEAFF. DNA of the CDR3: TGTGCCTGGGCCGGGGAGTCTGAAGCTTTCTTT.

A few counts support this clone. Other nucleotide sequences from this sample produce the same CDR3. This chain uses TRBV7-9 with TRBJ2-3, with 8 bases fitting TRBD1. The CDR3 runs 14 residues. CDR1 and CDR2 from the germline V gene are SEHNR and FQNEAQ (reference sequence). Trimming removed 1 base from V and 6 bases from J; junction bases left unmatched: 3. CDR3: CASSLGGTGDTQYF. CDR3 DNA sequence: TGTGCCAGCAGCTTAGGGGGGACAGGCGATACGCAGTATTTT. Based on the CDR3 plus reference TRBV7-9 and TRBJ2-3, the full variable domain is DTGVSQNPRHKITKRGQNVTFRCDPISEHNRLYWYRQTLGQGPEFLTYFQNEAQLEKSRLLSDRFSAERPKGSFSTLEIQRTEQGDSAMYLCASSLGGTGDTQYFGPGTRLTVL.

This chain connects TRBV7-3 to TRBJ2-1; TRBD2 aligns across 12 bases. Trimming at V came to 2 bases and at J to 9 bases, leaving 2 bases not matched to a gene. Germline assignment: CDR1 SGHTA and CDR2 FQGTGA. The CDR3 is 14 residues long. As DNA, the CDR3 is TGTGCCAGCAGCTTAGAACTAGCGGGGGGTGAGCAGTTCTTC. As protein: CASSLELAGGEQFF.

The chain uses TRBV11-3 and TRBJ2-2; D ambiguous. Trimming cost V 2 bases and J 4 bases, with 11 bases left between them. The CDR3 is 15 amino acids. CDR1 is SGHNT and CDR2 is YENEEA in the germline V gene. CDR3 amino acids: CASSLSGIGTGELFF. In DNA, the CDR3 is TGTGCCAGCAGCTTATCTGGGATTGGCACCGGGGAGCTGTTTTTT.

V usage is TRBV29-1 and J usage is TRBJ2-7, with 7 nucleotides matching TRBD1. Per the germline V gene, CDR1 is SQVTM and CDR2 is ANQGSEA. V lost 6 bases and J lost 2; bases outside the gene matches: 4. The CDR3 loop spans 12 amino acids. The CDR3 DNA follows: TGCAGCGTCGGACAGGTCCCCTACGAGCAGTACTTC. This sequence encodes CSVGQVPYEQYF.

The CDR3 sequence: CASSESTAGNEKLFF. Written as DNA, the CDR3 is TGCGCCAGCAGTGAGTCGACAGCCGGTAATGAAAAACTGTTTTTT. The chain links TRBV10-1 to TRBJ1-4; D may be TRBD1 (5 bases). Germline values: CDR1 WNHNN, CDR2 SYGVQD (reference sequence). The CDR3 runs 15 residues. Trimming stripped 0 bases from V and 4 bases from J, with 9 bases between.

This clone was observed a handful of times. This chain connects TRBV30 to TRBJ1-5; TRBD1 agrees at 7 bases. With 0 bases clipped from V and 1 base from J, the junction kept 0 bases outside the gene matches. CDR1 is GTSNPN, CDR2 SVGIG, per germline (reference sequence). The CDR3 contains 14 residues. Here the CDR3 reads CAWSVQGSNQPQHF. The CDR3 DNA reads TGTGCCTGGAGTGTACAGGGGAGCAATCAGCCCCAGCATTTT.

CDR3 DNA: TGTGCCAGCAGCTTAGCGACAGGGAACACTGAAGCTTTCTTT. Translated: CASSLATGNTEAFF. This sequence joins TRBV7-8 and TRBJ1-1, with D perhaps matching TRBD1 (6 bases). Per the germline V gene, CDR1 is SGHVS and CDR2 is FQNEAQ. Trimming pared 0 bases from V and 1 base from J, leaving 6 bases between. There are 14 residues in the CDR3. Variable domain in full (rest from reference TRBV7-8 and TRBJ1-1): GAGVSQSPRYKVAKRGQDVALRCDPISGHVSLFWYQQALGQGPEFLTYFQNEAQLDKSGLPSDRFFAERPEGSVSTLKIQRTQQEDSAVYLCASSLATGNTEAFFGQGTRLTVV.

This clone showed up just a few times. The genes are TRBV30 and TRBJ1-2, with 7 bases fitting TRBD1. The germline V gene has CDR1 GTSNPN and CDR2 SVGIG (reference sequence). This CDR3 has 12 residues. Germline trimming cut 5 bases from V and 3 bases from J; bases unmatched to any gene: 3. CDR3 in amino acids: CAWVDRDYGYTF. CDR3 nucleotide sequence: TGTGCCTGGGTTGACAGGGACTATGGCTACACCTTC. Looking up the rest from reference TRBV30 and TRBJ1-2 gives the full variable domain: SQTIHQWPATLVQPVGSPLSLECTVEGTSNPNLYWYRQAAGRGLQLLFYSVGIGQISSEVPQNLSASRPQDRQFILSSKKLLLSDSGFYLCAWVDRDYGYTFGSGTRLTVV.

The chain has TRBV4-1 and TRBJ1-5; no definite D call. CDR3 length: 16 residues. Deletions cut 3 bases from V and 4 bases from J, with 16 bases between. Germline V lookup: CDR1 MGHRA, CDR2 YSYEKL. The CDR3 reads CASSQGGSRLNQPQHF. CDR3 DNA sequence: TGCGCCAGCAGCCAGGGTGGTAGCAGGCTAAATCAGCCCCAGCATTTT.

This chain connects TRBV10-3 to TRBJ2-3; D perhaps matches TRBD2 (5 bases). The CDR3 totals 14 residues. CDR1 and CDR2 from the germline V gene are ENHRY and SYGVKD. Trimming removed 6 bases at V and 4 bases at J, with 14 bases between. DNA of the CDR3: TGTGCCATCAGCAAGGACTTTGTAGCAGATACGCAGTATTTT. Residues: CAISKDFVADTQYF.

Comment on this clone: The junction shows a germline mismatch at one end, possibly a read error. DNA for the CDR3: TGTGCCAGCAACTTAGAGAGTACGCAGTATTTT. Translated, it gives CASNLESTQYF. V usage is TRBV7-8 and J usage is TRBJ2-3; D is ambiguous. This CDR3 has 11 residues. The germline CDR1 and CDR2 sequences are SGHVS and FQNEAQ.

The chain couples TRBV28 to TRBJ1-1, with D perhaps TRBD1 (5 bases). V lost 6 bases and J 8 bases, leaving 13 bases between the germline ends. Germline assignment: CDR1 MDHEN and CDR2 SYDVKM. The CDR3 runs to 12 residues. CDR3 sequence reads: CASRPVRGEAFF. In DNA, the CDR3 is TGTGCCAGCAGACCAGTTAGGGGAGAAGCTTTCTTT.

The chain is built from TRBV9 and TRBJ2-1; 10 bases map to TRBD2. This CDR3 has 15 residues. CDR1 and CDR2 (germline): SGDLS, YYNGEE. V lost 0 bases, J lost 5 bases, and 2 bases stayed unmatched. The CDR3 loop reads CASSVGLAGDNEQFF. In DNA, the CDR3 is TGTGCCAGCAGCGTAGGCCTAGCGGGAGACAATGAGCAGTTCTTC. The full variable domain, in which reference TRBV9 and TRBJ2-1 provide the parts outside the CDR3, is DSGVTQTPKHLITATGQRVTLRCSPRSGDLSVYWYQQSLDQGLQFLIQYYNGEERAKGNILERFSAQQFPDLHSELNLSSLELGDSALYFCASSVGLAGDNEQFFGPGTRLTVL.

J is TRBJ2-1 and V is TRBV30; 7 nucleotides match TRBD1. This CDR3 region has 13 residues. CDR1 and CDR2 (germline): GTSNPN, SVGIG (reference sequence). Trimming took 0 bases from V and 7 from J; bases not matched to a gene: 3. The CDR3 reads CAWSVQGFNEQFF. The CDR3 bases are TGTGCCTGGAGTGTACAGGGGTTTAATGAGCAGTTCTTC.

This clone was counted only a few times. J is TRBJ2-7 and V is TRBV5-6; D not resolved. Germline V gives CDR1 SGHDT, CDR2 YYEEEE. The V end was cut by 5 bases, the J end by 4 bases, with 13 bases between. The CDR3 runs to 13 residues. CDR3 coding DNA: TGTGCCAGCAGTTATTCCATGAAATACGAGCAGTACTTC. Translated, it gives CASSYSMKYEQYF.

The chain joins TRBV6-6 to TRBJ2-7, with TRBD1 matching over 10 bases. The CDR3 contains 14 residues. The germline CDR1 and CDR2 sequences are MNHNY and SVGAGI (reference sequence). V dropped 10 bases and J dropped 6; count of bases not matched to a gene: 12. The CDR3 DNA follows: TGTGCCACCCAGGACGCGAGGACAGGGGGCGAGCAGTACTTC. This codes for CATQDARTGGEQYF.

The rearrangement joins TRBV5-5 to TRBJ2-2, with 14 positions matching TRBD2. CDR1 is SGHKS, CDR2 YYEKEE, per germline (reference sequence). CDR3 length: 18 amino acids. V gave up 4 bases and J gave up 8 bases; unmatched junction bases: 13. The CDR3 spells CASSQTSGRANSHGELFF. CDR3 DNA: TGTGCCAGCAGCCAGACTAGCGGGAGGGCCAATTCACATGGGGAGCTGTTTTTT.

The V call is TRBV5-6, the J call TRBJ1-2; TRBD1 matches at 8 bases. Germline values: CDR1 SGHDT, CDR2 YYEEEE. J was trimmed by 6 bases and V by 2 bases; bases with no gene match: 12. The CDR3 spans 16 residues. The CDR3 nucleotides are TGTGCCAGCAGCTTTATTGGCAGGGGGCGCGACGATGGCTACACCTTC. Amino acids: CASSFIGRGRDDGYTF.

This chain links TRBV5-1 with TRBJ1-2, with D hard to call. The CDR3 length is 13 residues. With 0 bases removed from V and 8 bases from J, the gap between germline ends came to 11 bases. Germline assignment: CDR1 SGHRS and CDR2 YFSETQ. The DNA of the CDR3 is TGCGCCAGCAGCTTGGACAGCTCCAGGGGCTACACCTTC. It specifies CASSLDSSRGYTF. Full variable domain (remainder filled in from reference TRBV5-1 and TRBJ1-2): KAGVTQTPRYLIKTRGQQVTLSCSPISGHRSVSWYQQTPGQGLQFLFEYFSETQRNKGNFPGRFSGRQFSNSRSEMNVSTLELGDSALYLCASSLDSSRGYTFGSGTRLTVV.

This chain joins TRBV15 and TRBJ2-1; TRBD2 matches 9 bases. The CDR3 covers 18 residues. The ends lost 0 bases at V and 2 bases at J; junction bases unmatched: 8. Germline CDR1 is LNHNV and CDR2 is YYDKDF (reference sequence). As DNA, the CDR3 is TGTGCCACCAGCAGAGATCATGGCGGGAGGGCCGCCTACAATGAGCAGTTCTTC. Its translation: CATSRDHGGRAAYNEQFF.

This sequence joins TRBV29-1 and TRBJ1-1, with a tentative D call TRBD1 (5 bases). Per germline, CDR1 SQVTM and CDR2 ANQGSEA. The CDR3 has 12 residues. V dropped 4 bases and J dropped 1 base, with 7 bases sitting between them. CDR3 nucleotide sequence: TGCAGCGTTGCCGGGACGAACACTGAAGCTTTCTTT. It specifies CSVAGTNTEAFF.